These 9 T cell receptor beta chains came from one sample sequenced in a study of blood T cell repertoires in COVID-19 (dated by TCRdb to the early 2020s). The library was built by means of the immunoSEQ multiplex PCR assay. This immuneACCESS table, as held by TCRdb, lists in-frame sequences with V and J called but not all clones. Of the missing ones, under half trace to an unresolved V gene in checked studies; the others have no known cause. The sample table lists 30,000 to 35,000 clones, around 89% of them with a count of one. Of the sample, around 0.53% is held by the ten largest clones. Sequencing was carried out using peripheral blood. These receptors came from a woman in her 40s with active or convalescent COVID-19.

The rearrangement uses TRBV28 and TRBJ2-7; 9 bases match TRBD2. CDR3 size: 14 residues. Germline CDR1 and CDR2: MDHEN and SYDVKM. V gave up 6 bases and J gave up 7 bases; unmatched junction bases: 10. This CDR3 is CASSLAGNVGEQYF. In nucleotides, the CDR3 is TGTGCCAGCAGCCTAGCGGGGAATGTAGGGGAGCAGTACTTC.

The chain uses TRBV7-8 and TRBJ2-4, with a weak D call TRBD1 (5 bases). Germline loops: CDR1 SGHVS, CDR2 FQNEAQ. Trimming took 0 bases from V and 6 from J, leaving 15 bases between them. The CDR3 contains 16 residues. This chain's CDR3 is CASSLAGAGPVNIQYF. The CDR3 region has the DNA TGTGCCAGCAGCTTAGCTGGGGCCGGCCCGGTAAACATTCAGTACTTC.

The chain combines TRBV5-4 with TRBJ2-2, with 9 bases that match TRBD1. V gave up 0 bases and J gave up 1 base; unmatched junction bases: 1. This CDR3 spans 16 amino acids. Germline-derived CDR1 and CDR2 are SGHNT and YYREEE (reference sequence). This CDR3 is CASSLGDRVNTGELFF. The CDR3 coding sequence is TGTGCCAGCAGCTTGGGGGACAGGGTGAACACCGGGGAGCTGTTTTTT.

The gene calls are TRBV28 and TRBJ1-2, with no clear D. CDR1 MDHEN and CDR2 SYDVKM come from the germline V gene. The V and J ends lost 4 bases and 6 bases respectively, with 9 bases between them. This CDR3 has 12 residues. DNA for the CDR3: TGTGCCAGCAGTTACGGACTGGATGGCTACACCTTC. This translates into CASSYGLDGYTF.

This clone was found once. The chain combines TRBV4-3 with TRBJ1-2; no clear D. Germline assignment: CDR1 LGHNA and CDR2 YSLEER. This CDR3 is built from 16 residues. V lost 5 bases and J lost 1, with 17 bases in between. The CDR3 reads CASSSRHLTDNYGYTF. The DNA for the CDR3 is TGCGCCAGCAGCTCTCGCCATTTGACTGATAACTATGGCTACACCTTC.

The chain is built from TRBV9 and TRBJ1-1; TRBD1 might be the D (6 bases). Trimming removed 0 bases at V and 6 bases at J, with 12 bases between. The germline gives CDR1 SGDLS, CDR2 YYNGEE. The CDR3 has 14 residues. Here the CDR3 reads CASSVGWAGAEAFF. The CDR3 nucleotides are TGTGCCAGCAGCGTAGGGTGGGCAGGGGCTGAAGCTTTCTTT. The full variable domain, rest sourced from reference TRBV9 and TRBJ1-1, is DSGVTQTPKHLITATGQRVTLRCSPRSGDLSVYWYQQSLDQGLQFLIQYYNGEERAKGNILERFSAQQFPDLHSELNLSSLELGDSALYFCASSVGWAGAEAFFGQGTRLTVV.

The CDR3 is CAISDTGGSGNQPQHF. DNA for the CDR3: TGTGCCATCAGTGACACAGGGGGCTCCGGCAATCAGCCCCAGCATTTT. The V and J genes are TRBV10-3 and TRBJ1-5, with TRBD1 matching over 9 bases. Per germline, CDR1 ENHRY and CDR2 SYGVKD. The CDR3 loop spans 16 amino acids. V shed 3 bases, J shed 2 bases, and the junction held 5 bases outside the gene matches.

The CDR3 bases are TGTGCCAGCGGGACTAGCGGGAGTCTAGATGAGCAGTTCTTC. It codes for CASGTSGSLDEQFF. The chain employs TRBV2 and TRBJ2-1, with 14 bases matching TRBD2. Trimming at V came to 8 bases and at J to 8 bases, leaving 5 bases not matched to a gene. This CDR3 is 14 amino acids long. In germline, CDR1 is SNHLY, CDR2 FYNNEI.

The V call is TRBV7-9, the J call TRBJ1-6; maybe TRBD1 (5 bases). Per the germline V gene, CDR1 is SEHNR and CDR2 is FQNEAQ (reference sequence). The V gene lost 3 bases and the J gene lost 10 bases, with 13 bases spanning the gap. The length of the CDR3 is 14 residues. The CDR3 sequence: CASSLGGFGSPLHF. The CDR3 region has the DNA TGTGCCAGCAGCTTGGGGGGTTTTGGATCACCCCTCCACTTT.